Included here is one T cell receptor (beta chain) sequence, with context. Its antigen is unidentified. This record comes from a study of shared clonotypes between healthy human individuals. Across the whole study: Donor composition was two women and a few men, aged 18 to 49. Each donor had three CD4 naive, three CD4 memory, two CD8 naive and one CD8 memory plate.

Study outcomes and limitations: Clonotype sharing among the donors was expected to vary with sequencing depth. Four donors showed sharing of approximately 5% of naive CD4 clonotypes.

CDR1 is MDHEN and CDR2 is SYDVKM in the germline V gene. Trimming shortened V by 3 bases and J by 5 bases, and 13 bases separated the two germline ends. The CDR3 has 14 amino acids. Repertoires were generated with immunoSEQ multiplex PCR, while TCRdb's copy carries only in-frame clones and drops some. Seen here are about a million clones, 70% to 80% observed once, and the top ten hold over 1.3%. Sequencing input: memory CD4+ T cells sorted from blood. Indicated subset: CD45RA-negative fraction. The TCR comes from a man aged 18 to 35 in good health. The chain has TRBV28 and TRBJ1-2, with D possibly being TRBD1 (6 bases). DNA for the CDR3: TGTGCCAGCAGTTTGGTTCAGGGACATTATGGCTACACCTTC. Its translation is CASSLVQGHYGYTF.